These 32 T cell receptor beta chains originate from one sample sequenced in a study of blood T cell repertoires in COVID-19. Repertoires were generated with immunoSEQ multiplex PCR, while TCRdb's copy carries only in-frame clones and drops some. Of tens of thousands of clones in the sample, 78% were seen once. Material: peripheral blood. The receptors originated from a man older than 75 with acute or convalescent COVID-19.

This chain uses TRBV28 with TRBJ1-3; D not resolved. From germline, CDR1 is MDHEN and CDR2 SYDVKM. The CDR3 runs 15 residues. Trimming removed 6 bases at V and 0 bases at J, with 12 bases between. The CDR3 spells CASSQPGSSGNTIYF. The CDR3 DNA follows: TGTGCCAGCAGCCAACCAGGCTCCTCTGGAAACACCATATATTTT. The full variable domain, completed using reference TRBV28 and TRBJ1-3, is DVKVTQSSRYLVKRTGEKVFLECVQDMDHENMFWYRQDPGLGLRLIYFSYDVKMKEKGDIPEGYSVSREKKERFSLILESASTNQTSMYLCASSQPGSSGNTIYFGEGSWLTVV.

This clone appeared once. The V call is TRBV5-8, the J call TRBJ2-3; TRBD2 matches 7 bases. CDR3 size: 15 residues. Germline V CDR1 and CDR2: SGHTS, YDEGEE. Losses at the gene ends were 0 bases for V and 2 bases for J; bases not matched to a gene: 3. CDR3 protein: CASSLGLADTDTQYF. DNA for the CDR3: TGTGCCAGCAGCTTGGGGCTAGCGGACACAGATACGCAGTATTTT.

The J gene is TRBJ1-1, the V gene TRBV7-2; 9 positions agree with TRBD1. Losses at the gene ends were 5 bases for V and 4 bases for J; bases not matched to a gene: 5. This CDR3 comprises 14 residues. Germline V gene sequence: CDR1 SGHTA, CDR2 FQGNSA. CDR3 sequence: CASSTSTGGTEAFF. CDR3 DNA: TGTGCCAGCAGCACGTCGACAGGGGGCACTGAAGCTTTCTTT.

The chain links TRBV10-3 to TRBJ2-3, with 9 bases identical to TRBD1. V lost 6 bases and J lost 4; bases outside the gene matches: 5. Looked up from germline, CDR1 is ENHRY and CDR2 is SYGVKD. The CDR3 sequence is 14 residues long. The CDR3 DNA is TGTGCCATCAGGCCGGGACAGGGAGCAGATACGCAGTATTTT. Translation: CAIRPGQGADTQYF.

This clone was detected a few times. V usage is TRBV19 and J usage is TRBJ1-5, with D perhaps TRBD1 (6 bases). The V end lost 8 bases, the J end lost 1 base, and 9 bases lay between the germline ends. The CDR3 totals 13 residues. Germline lookup yields CDR1 LNHDA and CDR2 SQIVND (reference sequence). In DNA, the CDR3 is TGTGCCAGTCACAGGGACAGCAATCAGCCCCAGCATTTT. As protein: CASHRDSNQPQHF.

The chain carries TRBV6-1 and TRBJ1-2; the D is unclear. Germline V gene sequence: CDR1 MNHNS, CDR2 SASEGT. V lost 2 bases to trimming and J lost 8 bases, with 15 bases between them. This CDR3 is 14 amino acids long. The chain's CDR3 is CASSEYWALGGYTF. The CDR3 bases are TGTGCCAGCAGTGAATATTGGGCCCTTGGGGGCTACACCTTC.

V is TRBV19 and J is TRBJ1-1; a possible D gene is TRBD1 (5 bases). The germline CDR1 and CDR2 sequences are LNHDA and SQIVND (reference sequence). This CDR3 has 13 residues. Trimming shortened V by 2 bases and J by 1 base, and 5 bases separated the two germline ends. The CDR3 reads CASSIQGNTEAFF. The CDR3 DNA reads TGTGCCAGTAGTATACAGGGGAACACTGAAGCTTTCTTT.

The chain links TRBV7-6 to TRBJ2-3; 8 bases match TRBD2. V gave up 4 bases and J gave up 1 base; unmatched junction bases: 10. The CDR3 has 17 residues. Germline V CDR1 and CDR2: SGHVS, FNYEAQ. In DNA, the CDR3 is TGTGCCAGCAGCTCCCTGCCGGGAGCGGGGGGCACAGATACGCAGTATTTT. Translated, it gives CASSSLPGAGGTDTQYF.

This clone turned up a few times. The gene calls are TRBV12-3 or TRBV12-4 and TRBJ2-1, with 13 bases fitting TRBD2. V shed 9 bases, J shed 8 bases, and the junction held 4 bases outside the gene matches. The CDR3 length is 13 residues. In DNA form, the CDR3 reads TGTGCCAGTCGGACTAGCGGGAGAGATGAGCAGTTCTTC. It translates to CASRTSGRDEQFF.

This rearrangement joins TRBV6-6 to TRBJ2-3; 8 bases match TRBD1. Trimming took 6 bases from V and 5 from J; bases not matched to a gene: 10. CDR1 and CDR2 from the germline V gene are MNHNY and SVGAGI (reference sequence). The CDR3 sequence is 15 residues long. CDR3 sequence: CASSRRQGRKDTQYF. CDR3 coding DNA: TGTGCCAGCAGCCGGCGACAGGGGCGAAAAGATACGCAGTATTTT.

In its sample, this clone was seen many times. V gene TRBV27 combines with J gene TRBJ2-1; 7 bases map to TRBD2. Germline loops: CDR1 MNHEY, CDR2 SMNVEV (reference sequence). Trimming took 4 bases from V and 4 from J; bases not matched to a gene: 7. The CDR3 consists of 15 residues. The CDR3 DNA follows: TGTGCCAGCAGTTCCCCCTCCGGGGGGTACAATGAGCAGTTCTTC. This encodes CASSSPSGGYNEQFF.

The chain joins TRBV4-1 to TRBJ1-2, with 7 nucleotides matching TRBD1. The CDR3 contains 14 residues. The trim removed 6 bases at V and 2 bases at J, leaving 6 bases unmatched. Germline values: CDR1 MGHRA, CDR2 YSYEKL. CDR3 in DNA: TGCGCCAGCAGGCCGGGACAGACGAACTATGGCTACACCTTC. It codes for CASRPGQTNYGYTF.

The chain is built from TRBV29-1 and TRBJ2-5; D is possibly TRBD1 (6 bases). Trimming removed 2 bases at V and 5 bases at J, with 9 bases between. CDR1 and CDR2 from the germline V gene are SQVTM and ANQGSEA. This CDR3 is built from 12 residues. The chain's CDR3 is CSVESGEETQYF. CDR3 DNA sequence: TGCAGCGTTGAATCAGGGGAGGAGACCCAGTACTTC.

This rearrangement joins TRBV5-6 to TRBJ1-2; 7 bases are a match to TRBD1. In germline, CDR1 is SGHDT, CDR2 YYEEEE. The trim removed 3 bases at V and 3 bases at J, leaving 5 bases unmatched. This CDR3 has 14 amino acids. The chain's CDR3 is CASSYGTEDYGYTF. DNA of the CDR3: TGTGCCAGCAGCTATGGGACAGAAGACTATGGCTACACCTTC.

The table lists this clone with a count of one. This chain uses TRBV3-1 (or the pseudogene TRBV3-2) with TRBJ2-3; 7 bases agree with TRBD2. In germline, CDR1 is LGHDT, CDR2 YNNKEL (reference sequence). With V trimmed by 5 bases and J by 7 bases, 3 bases remained unmatched. The CDR3 loop spans 12 amino acids. CDR3 amino acids: CASSWGLYTQYF. The CDR3 DNA sequence: TGTGCCAGCAGCTGGGGACTATATACGCAGTATTTT.

Comment on this clone: Other DNA sequences of this sample code for an identical CDR3. The V and J genes are TRBV5-1 and TRBJ1-1, with D tentatively TRBD1 (6 bases). CDR3 length equals 14 residues. V lost 3 bases and J lost 2, with 11 bases in between. Per the germline V gene, CDR1 is SGHRS and CDR2 is YFSETQ. The CDR3 spells CASSSGQPNTEAFF. CDR3 nucleotides: TGCGCCAGCAGCTCAGGACAGCCAAACACTGAAGCTTTCTTT.

The J gene is TRBJ1-1, the V gene TRBV18; no definite D call. The CDR3 is 15 residues long. Germline V lookup: CDR1 KGHSH, CDR2 LQKENI. Trimming removed 0 bases at V and 0 bases at J, with 8 bases between. The DNA for the CDR3 is TGTGCCAGCTCACCACCTCAGGCCCTGAACACTGAAGCTTTCTTT. It yields the protein CASSPPQALNTEAFF.

The genes are TRBV7-9 and TRBJ2-1; weak D call: TRBD2 (6 bases). The ends were cut back, 4 bases at V and 4 bases at J, with 20 bases in the middle. The germline CDR1 and CDR2 sequences are SEHNR and FQNEAQ (reference sequence). The CDR3 consists of 17 residues. The CDR3 DNA follows: TGTGCCAGCAGCTCCCCCCCCAGGATAGCGGTATACAATGAGCAGTTCTTC. Protein product: CASSSPPRIAVYNEQFF.

The V and J genes are TRBV3-1 (or the pseudogene TRBV3-2) and TRBJ1-5; D possibly corresponds to TRBD1 (5 bases). The CDR3 sequence is 14 residues long. CDR1 is LGHDT, CDR2 YNNKEL, per germline (reference sequence). V lost 4 bases and J 3 bases, leaving 10 bases between the germline ends. The CDR3 nucleotides read TGTGCCAGCAGCCGTGGGGCAGACAATCAGCCCCAGCATTTT. The encoded protein is CASSRGADNQPQHF.

The J gene is TRBJ1-4, the V gene TRBV5-5; tentatively, D is TRBD1 (6 bases). This CDR3 spans 16 amino acids. Germline-derived CDR1 and CDR2 are SGHKS and YYEKEE (reference sequence). Trimming left V 4 bases short and J 0 bases short, with 13 bases between. The CDR3 DNA reads as TGTGCCAGCAGCCCGCGGGGGCCGGCAACTAATGAAAAACTGTTTTTT. Encoded protein: CASSPRGPATNEKLFF. Supplemented by reference TRBV5-5 and TRBJ1-4, the full variable domain reads DAGVTQSPTHLIKTRGQQVTLRCSPISGHKSVSWYQQVLGQGPQFIFQYYEKEERGRGNFPDRFSARQFPNYSSELNVNALLLGDSALYLCASSPRGPATNEKLFFGSGTQLSVL.

This rearrangement joins TRBV29-1 to TRBJ2-1, with D maybe TRBD2 (6 bases). From germline, CDR1 is SQVTM and CDR2 ANQGSEA. The CDR3 spans 15 residues. The V and J ends lost 5 bases and 0 bases respectively, with 14 bases between them. The CDR3 DNA sequence: TGCAGCGTTTCCGGGACTCAGTACTCCTACAATGAGCAGTTCTTC. Protein product: CSVSGTQYSYNEQFF.

The chain links TRBV6-1 to TRBJ1-1, with D uncertain. The CDR3 length is 13 residues. Deletions cut 2 bases from V and 5 bases from J, with 9 bases between. Germline CDR1 MNHNS, CDR2 SASEGT. DNA of the CDR3: TGTGCCAGCAGTGAACGGAGGAAAACTGAAGCTTTCTTT. Amino acids: CASSERRKTEAFF.

The chain has TRBV10-3 and TRBJ1-6; perhaps TRBD1 as D (5 bases). Deletions cut 4 bases from V and 8 bases from J, with 12 bases between. The CDR3 contains 14 residues. CDR1 is ENHRY, CDR2 SYGVKD, per germline. CDR3 DNA: TGTGCCATCAGTGCCCTGGGGGAGGATTCACCCCTCCACTTT. Protein sequence: CAISALGEDSPLHF.

A single count supports this clone. The V and J genes are TRBV2 and TRBJ2-1; 11 bases are a match to TRBD2. The CDR3 runs 17 residues. Germline CDR1 reads SNHLY; CDR2 reads FYNNEI. Trimming removed 8 bases from V and 5 bases from J; junction bases left unmatched: 14. CDR3 bases: TGTGCCAGCTATGGGACTAGCGGACCCTTGGGCCACAATGAGCAGTTCTTC. It encodes CASYGTSGPLGHNEQFF.

In its sample, this clone was seen a few times. This sequence joins TRBV11-3 and TRBJ1-1; TRBD1 matches 7 bases. J gave up 1 base and V 4 bases, and 18 bases lay outside the gene matches. CDR1 and CDR2 from the germline V gene are SGHNT and YENEEA. The CDR3 has 19 amino acids. CDR3 DNA: TGTGCCAGCAGCTCGAAAATTTGGCAGGGGGTTAAAAGGAACACTGAAGCTTTCTTT. This sequence encodes CASSSKIWQGVKRNTEAFF.

This clone has more than one count but fewer than ten. This chain links TRBV5-4 with TRBJ2-3; 7 bases fit TRBD2. With 4 bases clipped from V and 6 bases from J, the junction kept 14 bases outside the gene matches. Germline-derived CDR1 and CDR2 are SGHNT and YYREEE (reference sequence). CDR3 length equals 16 residues. The CDR3 region is CASSPTWGGRGDTQYF. CDR3 coding DNA: TGTGCCAGCAGCCCTACTTGGGGCGGGCGGGGGGATACGCAGTATTTT.

The J gene is TRBJ1-6, the V gene TRBV6-6; D perhaps matches TRBD1 (5 bases). V lost 5 bases to trimming and J lost 11 bases, with 16 bases between them. The germline CDR1 and CDR2 sequences are MNHNY and SVGAGI (reference sequence). The CDR3 sequence is 14 residues long. CDR3 amino acids: CASSPGGGLTPLHF. The DNA of the CDR3 is TGTGCCAGCAGTCCGGGGGGGGGTTTAACACCCCTCCACTTT.

CDR3 nucleotides: TGTGCCAGCAGTCCCACGACTACATCATCACCCCTCCACTTT. It translates to CASSPTTTSSPLHF. The chain uses TRBV2 and TRBJ1-6; D is undetermined. Trimming cost V 5 bases and J 10 bases, with 15 bases left between them. CDR3 length: 14 amino acids. Germline V gives CDR1 SNHLY, CDR2 FYNNEI.

CDR3 amino acids: CASSLLDSANYGYTF. The CDR3 DNA reads as TGTGCCAGCAGCTTATTAGACAGTGCTAACTATGGCTACACCTTC. The chain uses TRBV7-9 and TRBJ1-2, with D tentatively TRBD1 (5 bases). This CDR3 is 15 amino acids long. Germline V CDR1 and CDR2: SEHNR, FQNEAQ (reference sequence). Trimming took off 2 bases at V and 0 bases at J, with 10 bases between the two ends.

The chain carries TRBV11-3 and TRBJ2-7; D may be TRBD1 (5 bases). Germline-derived CDR1 and CDR2 are SGHNT and YENEEA. The germline V and J ends were trimmed by 5 bases and 5 bases, with 19 bases remaining between them. The CDR3 is made up of 15 amino acids. CDR3 coding DNA: TGTGCCAGCAGCCCCCGGTTTCAGGGTGAGGACGAGCAGTACTTC. Residues: CASSPRFQGEDEQYF.

The chain couples TRBV27 to TRBJ2-1, with 14 bases aligning to TRBD2. The J segment lost 3 bases and the V segment lost 5 bases, leaving 6 bases of the junction unmatched. CDR3 length: 17 amino acids. Germline V gene data show CDR1 as MNHEY and CDR2 as SMNVEV (reference sequence). This CDR3 reads CASSLRLAGGVYNEQFF. As DNA, the CDR3 is TGTGCCAGCAGTCTCCGACTAGCGGGAGGGGTCTACAATGAGCAGTTCTTC.

The V and J genes are TRBV2 and TRBJ1-6, with D perhaps matching TRBD1 (6 bases). The V gene's germline CDR1 is SNHLY and CDR2 FYNNEI. CDR3 size: 13 residues. Trimming left V 5 bases short and J 7 bases short, with 9 bases between. The CDR3 loop is CASSLTGNSPLHF. In nucleotides, the CDR3 is TGTGCCAGCAGTCTTACAGGGAATTCACCCCTCCACTTT.